The clone carrying this T cell receptor beta chain has a count of ten or more. What it binds is unknown. This CDR3 comprises 14 residues. V lost 1 base and J 6 bases, leaving 11 bases between the germline ends. Germline values: CDR1 LNHDA, CDR2 SQIVND (reference sequence). The data were obtained in a study of T cell repertoires in cytomegalovirus infection. The overall study: The public TCR beta signatures pointed to both CMV infection and matching HLA type. Study results and caveats: Clonotypes of TCR beta that were HLA-C-restricted and CMV-specific dominated the ex vivo response. Based on cumulative public TCR beta family frequency, carriers of CMV plus the relevant HLA were identified.

TCRdb re-called the reads through MiXCR, storing one row per CDR3 protein. The table has more than 400,000 distinct CDR3 sequences, less than 30% seen once. This sequence originates from a human donor in good health (CMV status not recorded). Some clones in this sample may be carry-over from other donors' samples. Input material: PBMCs. The chain carries TRBV19 and TRBJ2-3; D might be TRBD2 (5 bases). The CDR3 spells CASSIVDVADTQYF. The DNA of the CDR3 is TGTGCCAGTAGTATAGTGGACGTAGCGGATACGCAGTATTTT.